This T cell receptor (beta chain) is drawn from a study of CD4+ T cells in melanoma. Generated by immunoSEQ multiplex PCR, the TCRdb table keeps only in-frame clones and is missing some. The sample includes 7,300 or so clones, about 52% seen only once; the top ten take roughly 16%. The CDR3 length is 16 residues. Trimming removed 8 bases from V and 7 bases from J; junction bases left unmatched: 16. The germline V gene has CDR1 SGHTA and CDR2 FQGTGA. This chain connects TRBV7-3 to TRBJ2-1, with 8 bases lining up with TRBD2. This receptor was taken from a human donor with melanoma. The material sequenced was cells from a culture (not recorded whether cultured in vitro). The CDR3 DNA reads TGTGCCAGCGCGCCTCAAAACGGGGGGGCCAGGAATGAGCAGTTCTTC. Amino acids: CASAPQNGGARNEQFF.